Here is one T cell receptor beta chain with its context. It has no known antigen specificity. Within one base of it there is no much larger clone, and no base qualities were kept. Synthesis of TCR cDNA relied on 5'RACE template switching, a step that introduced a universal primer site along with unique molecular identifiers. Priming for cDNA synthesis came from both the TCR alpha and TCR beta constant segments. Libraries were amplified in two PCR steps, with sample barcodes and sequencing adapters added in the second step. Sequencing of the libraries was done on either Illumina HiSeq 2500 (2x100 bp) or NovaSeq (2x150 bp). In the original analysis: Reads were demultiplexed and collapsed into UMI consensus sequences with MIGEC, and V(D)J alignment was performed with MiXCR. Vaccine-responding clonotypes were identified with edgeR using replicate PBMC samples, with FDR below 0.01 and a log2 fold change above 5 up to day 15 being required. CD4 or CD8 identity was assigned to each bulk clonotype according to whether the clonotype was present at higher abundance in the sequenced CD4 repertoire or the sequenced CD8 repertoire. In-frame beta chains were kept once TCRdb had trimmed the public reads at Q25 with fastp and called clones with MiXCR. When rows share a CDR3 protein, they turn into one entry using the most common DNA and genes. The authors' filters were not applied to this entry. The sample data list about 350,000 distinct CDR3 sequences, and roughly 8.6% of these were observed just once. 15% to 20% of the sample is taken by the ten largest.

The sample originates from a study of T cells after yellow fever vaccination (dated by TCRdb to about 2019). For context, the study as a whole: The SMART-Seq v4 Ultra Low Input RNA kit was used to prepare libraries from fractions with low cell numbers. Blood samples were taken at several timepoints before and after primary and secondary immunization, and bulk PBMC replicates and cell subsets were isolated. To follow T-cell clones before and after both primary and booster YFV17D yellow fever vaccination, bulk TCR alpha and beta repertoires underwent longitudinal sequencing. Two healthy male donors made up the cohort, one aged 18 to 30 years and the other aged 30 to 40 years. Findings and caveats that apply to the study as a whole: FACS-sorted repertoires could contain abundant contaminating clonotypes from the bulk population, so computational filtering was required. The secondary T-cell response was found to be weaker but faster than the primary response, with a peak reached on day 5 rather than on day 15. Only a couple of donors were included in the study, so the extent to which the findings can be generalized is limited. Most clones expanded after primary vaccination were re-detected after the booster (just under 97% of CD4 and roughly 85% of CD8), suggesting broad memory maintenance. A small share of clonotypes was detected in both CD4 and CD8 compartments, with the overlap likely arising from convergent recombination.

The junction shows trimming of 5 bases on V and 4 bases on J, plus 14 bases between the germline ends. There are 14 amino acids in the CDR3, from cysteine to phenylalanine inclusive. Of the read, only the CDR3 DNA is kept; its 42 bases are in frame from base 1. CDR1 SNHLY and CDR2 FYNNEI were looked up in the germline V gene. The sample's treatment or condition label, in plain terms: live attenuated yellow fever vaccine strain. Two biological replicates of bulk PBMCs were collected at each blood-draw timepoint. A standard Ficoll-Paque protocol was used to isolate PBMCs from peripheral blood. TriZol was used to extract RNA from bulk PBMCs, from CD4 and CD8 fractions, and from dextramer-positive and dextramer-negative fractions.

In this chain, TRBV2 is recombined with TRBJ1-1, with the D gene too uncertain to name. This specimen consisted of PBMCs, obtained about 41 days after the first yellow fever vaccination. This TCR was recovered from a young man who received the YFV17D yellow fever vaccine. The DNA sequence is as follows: TGTGCCAGCAGTCTATCCACGGAGGGCACTGAAGCTTTCTTT. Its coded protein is CASSLSTEGTEAFF. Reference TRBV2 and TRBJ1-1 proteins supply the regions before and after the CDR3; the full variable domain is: EPEVTQTPSHQVTQMGQEVILRCVPISNHLYFYWYRQILGQKVEFLVSFYNNEISEKSEIFDDQFSVERPDGSNFTLKIRSTKLEDSAMYFCASSLSTEGTEAFFGQGTRLTVV.